The T cell receptor beta chain under discussion was sequenced for a study of T cells in Graves' hyperthyroidism and ophthalmopathy. CDR1 and CDR2 (germline): SGHRS, YFSETQ. The V segment lost 9 bases and the J segment 4 bases; nucleotides outside the gene matches: 9. The CDR3 has 13 residues. Amplification of TCR beta CDR3 regions used RNA as the template. The HTBI primer set served for first-round RT-PCR of the TCR CDR3. Via MiXCR, TCRdb re-called the multiplex PCR reads, giving one row per CDR3 protein. The data contain about 520,000 distinct CDR3 sequences, around 22% of them seen just once; the ten biggest clones take up 10% to 12%. This clonotype was seen at least ten times. What it binds is not known. Study observations and caveats: Most expanded thyroid clonotypes above 0.001 also appeared in blood.

Lactation, pregnancy, other autoimmune disease or uncontrolled infection led to exclusion of patients. This TCR derives from a woman between 25 and 40 years old with Graves' ophthalmopathy. The sequencing sample was made of blood. The chain carries TRBV5-1 and TRBJ2-5; 7 bases fit TRBD1. This chain's CDR3 is CATTQGNGETQYF. The CDR3 nucleotides are TGCGCCACCACACAGGGGAACGGAGAGACCCAGTACTTC.